The 32 T cell receptor beta chains listed next were all sequenced from one sample in a study of blood T cells in healthy people across ages. Primed by a sample-barcoded 5' primer and a J-beta primer mix, a second PCR proceeded for roughly 6 to 12 cycles. Via MiXCR, TCRdb re-called the 5' RACE reads, giving one row per CDR3 protein. The table records some 940,000 distinct CDR3 sequences, almost 30% of them present only once. The sample was also linked to a second study, of T cells of mothers and their children.

The specimen was blood. The source is a woman aged 40 to 50 in good health.

This chain links TRBV5-1 with TRBJ1-1, with D possibly being TRBD1 (5 bases). V was trimmed by 3 bases and J by 2 bases, leaving 11 bases between them. In germline, CDR1 is SGHRS, CDR2 YFSETQ. CDR3 length: 14 residues. Here the CDR3 DNA reads TGCGCCAGCAGCTCGATGACAGCTAACACTGAAGCTTTCTTT. Its protein is CASSSMTANTEAFF.

This clonotype has just a few counts. The chain carries TRBV20-1 and TRBJ2-1, with D possibly being TRBD1 (6 bases). This CDR3 is built from 12 residues. Between the trimmed V and J ends, which lost 6 bases and 6 bases, there was a span of 12 bases. Germline V gene sequence: CDR1 DFQATT, CDR2 SNEGSKA (reference sequence). The CDR3 spells CSAELGGNEQFF. DNA of the CDR3: TGCAGTGCCGAACTAGGGGGCAATGAGCAGTTCTTC.

In its sample, this clonotype was seen many times. The genes are TRBV27 and TRBJ2-1, with 16 positions matching TRBD2. This CDR3 is built from 17 residues. Germline CDR1 MNHEY, CDR2 SMNVEV (reference sequence). V was clipped by 2 bases and J by 7 bases; unmatched bases: 5. The CDR3: CASSLPGTSGGGNEQFF. For the CDR3, the DNA is TGTGCCAGCAGTTTACCCGGGACTAGCGGGGGGGGTAATGAGCAGTTCTTC.

The gene calls are TRBV20-1 and TRBJ2-2, with 7 bases lining up with TRBD2. The germline CDR1 and CDR2 sequences are DFQATT and SNEGSKA (reference sequence). The J segment lost 4 bases and the V segment lost 4 bases, leaving 6 bases of the junction unmatched. The CDR3 totals 14 residues. The CDR3 loop reads CSAITSVSTGELFF. CDR3 nucleotides: TGCAGTGCTATTACTAGCGTTTCCACCGGGGAGCTGTTTTTT.

V and J are TRBV6-5 and TRBJ1-2; possible D gene TRBD1, 5 bases. Germline V gives CDR1 MNHEY, CDR2 SVGAGI. The V end was cut by 2 bases, the J end by 5 bases, with 9 bases between. This CDR3 spans 13 amino acids. The DNA for the CDR3 is TGTGCCAGCAGTTACGACAGAAAGTATGGCTACACCTTC. Translating gives CASSYDRKYGYTF.

To note about this clonotype: An end of the junction differs from the germline gene, which may be a read error. The V and J genes are TRBV6-4 and TRBJ2-1, with 9 nucleotides matching TRBD2. Germline V gene sequence: CDR1 MRHNA, CDR2 SNTAGT. This CDR3 has 15 amino acids. CDR3 region: CASSEAGGSYNERFF. The DNA for the CDR3 is TGTGCCAGCAGTGAAGCGGGAGGCTCCTACAATGAGCGGTTCTTC.

This clonotype occurred a few times. This could be a read error, since a much larger clone is one nucleotide away. The V gene is TRBV10-3, the J gene TRBJ2-7, with TRBD2 matching 10 bases. Germline V gene data show CDR1 as ENHRY and CDR2 as SYGVKD. The CDR3 runs 16 residues. V lost 2 bases, J lost 7 bases, and 11 bases stayed unmatched. Here the CDR3 reads CAISESLAGAGGEQYF. The CDR3 DNA reads TGTGCCATCAGTGAGAGCCTAGCGGGGGCCGGGGGTGAGCAGTACTTC.

This clonotype was seen many times. CDR3: CASSQDGQVNSPLHF. CDR3 in DNA: TGTGCCAGCAGCCAAGACGGGCAGGTTAATTCACCCCTCCACTTT. This rearrangement joins TRBV4-2 to TRBJ1-6; D is ambiguous. Germline values: CDR1 LGHNA, CDR2 YNFKEQ. This CDR3 comprises 15 residues. V gave up 0 bases and J gave up 6 bases, with 9 bases separating them.

This chain's CDR3 is CSARESDRNTIYF. CDR3 coding DNA: TGCAGTGCTAGAGAATCGGATCGAAACACCATATATTTT. The chain has TRBV20-1 and TRBJ1-3, with no clear D. Trimming stripped 0 bases from V and 5 bases from J, with 8 bases between. The CDR3 is made up of 13 amino acids. Germline assignment: CDR1 DFQATT and CDR2 SNEGSKA (reference sequence).

This clonotype has a handful of counts. The chain joins TRBV25-1 to TRBJ2-3; a possible D gene is TRBD1 (5 bases). CDR1 and CDR2 from the germline V gene are MGHDK and SYGVNS. The germline V and J ends were trimmed by 3 bases and 3 bases, with 13 bases remaining between them. The CDR3 has 15 residues. As DNA, the CDR3 is TGTGCCAGCAGTGATTCCAGGGATTCGACAGATACGCAGTATTTT. Translating gives CASSDSRDSTDTQYF. Full variable domain (rest looked up from reference TRBV25-1 and TRBJ2-3): EADIYQTPRYLVIGTGKKITLECSQTMGHDKMYWYQQDPGMELHLIHYSYGVNSTEKGDLSSESTVSRIRTEHFPLTLESARPSHTSQYLCASSDSRDSTDTQYFGPGTRLTVL.

This clonotype came up many times. CDR3: CSAKFGVETQYF. The CDR3 nucleotides read TGCAGTGCTAAATTTGGGGTAGAGACCCAGTACTTC. The V call is TRBV20-1, the J call TRBJ2-5; D remains ambiguous. The CDR3 spans 12 residues. V was shortened by 4 bases and J by 4 bases, with 10 bases between the two germline ends. CDR1 and CDR2 (germline): DFQATT, SNEGSKA (reference sequence).

V usage is TRBV30 and J usage is TRBJ2-3; D might be TRBD1 (7 bases). V was clipped by 3 bases and J by 3 bases, with 16 bases between them. The V gene's germline CDR1 is GTSNPN and CDR2 SVGIG (reference sequence). The CDR3 sequence is 15 residues long. The CDR3 DNA is TGTGCCTGGAGGACAGGGAGGATTGGAACAGATACGCAGTATTTT. Translation: CAWRTGRIGTDTQYF.

This clonotype appeared many times. V gene TRBV3-1 combines with J gene TRBJ2-5; D is uncertain. This CDR3 has 14 amino acids. V was shortened by 0 bases and J by 7 bases, with 12 bases between the two germline ends. The germline CDR1 and CDR2 sequences are LGHDT and YNNKEL (reference sequence). CDR3 DNA sequence: TGTGCCAGCAGCCAAGATCAAACAGCCAGGACCCAGTACTTC. Amino acids: CASSQDQTARTQYF.

This clonotype appeared a few times. The chain uses TRBV12-3 or TRBV12-4 and TRBJ1-1, with 8 positions matching TRBD1. The V and J ends lost 5 bases and 4 bases, in that order; junction bases with no gene match: 6. There are 14 residues in the CDR3. Here the CDR3 DNA reads TGTGCCAGCAGTCCGACAGGGGTCGGCACTGAAGCTTTCTTT. It encodes CASSPTGVGTEAFF.

This clonotype was observed at least ten times. V and J are TRBV12-3 or TRBV12-4 and TRBJ2-1; TRBD2 matches at 12 bases. The CDR3 loop spans 16 amino acids. Trimming at V came to 3 bases and at J to 8 bases, leaving 8 bases not matched to a gene. The CDR3 here is CASSLWEASGGDEQFF. The CDR3 DNA follows: TGTGCCAGCAGTTTGTGGGAGGCTAGCGGGGGGGATGAGCAGTTCTTC.

The V gene is TRBV2, the J gene TRBJ1-2; TRBD1 matches 9 bases. Germline V gene sequence: CDR1 SNHLY, CDR2 FYNNEI. The trim removed 6 bases at V and 6 bases at J, leaving 8 bases unmatched. The CDR3 is 14 amino acids. Written as DNA, the CDR3 is TGTGCCAGCAGACTACAGGGGGCGCAGGATGGCTACACCTTC. Amino acid sequence: CASRLQGAQDGYTF.

This chain connects TRBV15 to TRBJ2-7; the D gene is possibly TRBD1 (6 bases). The germline gives CDR1 LNHNV, CDR2 YYDKDF (reference sequence). The length of the CDR3 is 16 residues. Trimming shortened V by 5 bases and J by 2 bases, and 19 bases separated the two germline ends. This CDR3 is CATSGRGGVKTYEQYF. The CDR3 DNA follows: TGTGCCACCAGCGGCAGGGGCGGTGTAAAAACCTACGAGCAGTACTTC.

There are many counts of this clonotype. Since a much larger clone is just one base distant, this may be a read error. This rearrangement joins TRBV20-1 to TRBJ2-1; TRBD2 is a possible D gene (5 bases). The germline V gene has CDR1 DFQATT and CDR2 SNEGSKA (reference sequence). V gave up 0 bases and J gave up 0 bases, with 9 bases separating them. The CDR3 runs to 15 residues. The CDR3 bases are TGCAGTGCTAGAGATGGTGGGAGCTCCTACAATGAGCAGTTCTTC. This encodes CSARDGGSSYNEQFF.

The V call is TRBV7-2, the J call TRBJ2-7; the D gene is possibly TRBD1 (5 bases). The germline V gene has CDR1 SGHTA and CDR2 FQGNSA. The V end was cut by 5 bases, the J end by 7 bases, with 21 bases between. The CDR3 is made up of 15 amino acids. The CDR3 DNA sequence: TGTGCCAGCAGCCGGAGACAGATCATGGGGAATGAGCAGTACTTC. Translated, it gives CASSRRQIMGNEQYF.

In its sample, this clonotype was seen many times. V is TRBV28 and J is TRBJ2-7; no clear D. Germline V gives CDR1 MDHEN, CDR2 SYDVKM. V lost 7 bases to trimming and J lost 4 bases, with 11 bases between them. The CDR3 is 12 amino acids. CDR3 loop: CASTSTRYEQYF. DNA of the CDR3: TGTGCCAGCACCTCCACCCGGTACGAGCAGTACTTC. The full variable domain, in which reference TRBV28 and TRBJ2-7 provide the parts outside the CDR3, is DVKVTQSSRYLVKRTGEKVFLECVQDMDHENMFWYRQDPGLGLRLIYFSYDVKMKEKGDIPEGYSVSREKKERFSLILESASTNQTSMYLCASTSTRYEQYFGPGTRLTVT.

The chain uses TRBV18 and TRBJ2-3; 8 nucleotides match TRBD2. CDR1 and CDR2 from the germline V gene are KGHSH and LQKENI. Unmatched junction bases numbered 7, after V lost 4 bases and J lost 4 bases. This CDR3 has 15 amino acids. In DNA, the CDR3 is TGTGCCAGCTCACGCGGGGGGTACGAGGCAGATACGCAGTATTTT. It encodes CASSRGGYEADTQYF.

The table lists this clonotype with a few counts. V gene TRBV29-1 combines with J gene TRBJ2-1, with 10 bases that match TRBD2. The ends lost 7 bases at V and 3 bases at J; junction bases unmatched: 6. Per germline, CDR1 SQVTM and CDR2 ANQGSEA. The CDR3 is made up of 14 amino acids. The CDR3 loop reads CSGASGGYYNEQFF. For the CDR3, the DNA is TGCAGCGGCGCTAGCGGGGGTTACTACAATGAGCAGTTCTTC.

V usage is TRBV4-1 and J usage is TRBJ1-4; D call uncertain. V gave up 0 bases and J gave up 10 bases, with 18 bases separating them. The CDR3 is made up of 16 amino acids. Germline values: CDR1 MGHRA, CDR2 YSYEKL. CDR3 nucleotide sequence: TGCGCCAGCAGCCAAGAGGTAGGGCAGCAGTCGAGAAAACTGTTTTTT. Translated, it gives CASSQEVGQQSRKLFF.

The chain has TRBV28 and TRBJ1-4, with a tentative D call TRBD1 (5 bases). Germline CDR1 reads MDHEN; CDR2 reads SYDVKM. The V end lost 6 bases, the J end lost 5 bases, and 16 bases lay between the germline ends. The CDR3 loop spans 15 amino acids. This CDR3 is CASRSSGGENEKLFF. The CDR3 coding sequence is TGTGCCAGCAGAAGCAGCGGGGGGGAAAATGAAAAACTGTTTTTT.

The J gene is TRBJ2-2, the V gene TRBV9; tentative D call: TRBD1 (5 bases). V was trimmed by 3 bases and J by 4 bases, leaving 13 bases between them. The germline gives CDR1 SGDLS, CDR2 YYNGEE. This CDR3 has 15 residues. CDR3 protein: CASSAQTASTGELFF. For the CDR3, the DNA is TGTGCCAGCAGCGCCCAGACAGCCTCCACCGGGGAGCTGTTTTTT.

This clonotype occurred a few times. The chain joins TRBV12-3 or TRBV12-4 to TRBJ1-6; 8 bases map to TRBD1. V was clipped by 3 bases and J by 7 bases; unmatched bases: 2. The CDR3 is 14 amino acids. For the CDR3, the DNA is TGTGCCAGCAGTTTGGACAGGGACAATTCACCCCTCCACTTT. Protein product: CASSLDRDNSPLHF.

This clonotype was seen a few times. This chain links TRBV7-2 with TRBJ1-2; no clear D. The CDR3 is made up of 18 amino acids. CDR1 SGHTA and CDR2 FQGNSA come from the germline V gene. V shed 5 bases and J shed 3 bases, with 25 bases lying between them. This CDR3 is CASSPVTSRRSTDYGYTF. CDR3 bases: TGTGCCAGCAGCCCGGTTACCTCTCGTCGATCGACTGACTATGGCTACACCTTC.

This clonotype was picked up many times. The chain uses TRBV20-1 and TRBJ2-7; 7 bases fit TRBD1. CDR3 length: 14 residues. Germline V CDR1 and CDR2: DFQATT, SNEGSKA (reference sequence). With V trimmed by 1 base and J by 1 base, 4 bases remained unmatched. This CDR3 reads CSARVGTASYEQYF. CDR3 DNA: TGCAGTGCTAGAGTGGGGACAGCTTCCTACGAGCAGTACTTC.

The chain joins TRBV18 to TRBJ2-3; 9 bases line up with TRBD2. The CDR3 consists of 16 residues. Per germline, CDR1 KGHSH and CDR2 LQKENI. J gave up 2 bases and V 3 bases, and 6 bases lay outside the gene matches. DNA for the CDR3: TGTGCCAGCTCACCCCGGGCTAGCGGGGACACAGATACGCAGTATTTT. Residues: CASSPRASGDTDTQYF.

The sample holds many counts of this clonotype. This rearrangement joins TRBV10-3 to TRBJ2-7; the match to TRBD2 covers 8 bases. The CDR3 has 15 amino acids. The V segment lost 11 bases and the J segment 2 bases; nucleotides outside the gene matches: 14. Per the germline V gene, CDR1 is ENHRY and CDR2 is SYGVKD. The CDR3 protein is CAAGGSGGDAYEQYF. In DNA form, the CDR3 reads TGTGCCGCCGGGGGGAGCGGGGGAGATGCCTACGAGCAGTACTTC.

V usage is TRBV10-3 and J usage is TRBJ2-5; 10 bases align to TRBD1. The DNA matches TRBJ2-7 better at its end, which makes the J call doubtful. CDR1 and CDR2 from the germline V gene are ENHRY and SYGVKD. There are 15 residues in the CDR3. CDR3 sequence reads: CAISEYQTGGDEQYF. Here the CDR3 DNA reads TGTGCCATCAGTGAGTATCAGACAGGGGGCGACGAGCAGTACTTC.

The chain joins TRBV5-1 to TRBJ2-5; TRBD1 aligns across 8 bases. Matching the DNA end better, TRBJ2-7 makes the J call doubtful. The germline gives CDR1 SGHRS, CDR2 YFSETQ. This CDR3 has 14 amino acids. The chain's CDR3 is CASSLRTGRSEQYF. Written as DNA, the CDR3 is TGCGCCAGCAGCTTGCGGACAGGGCGCTCCGAGCAGTACTTC.